This TCR beta chain emerged from a study of cytomegalovirus exposure and HLA in healthy donors. Notes on the study in general: An apparent linkage of common viral pathogens to several of the most significant clusters emerged in a later analysis.

This CDR3 contains 17 residues. In germline, CDR1 is SGDLS, CDR2 YYNGEE. Trimming removed 0 bases from V and 2 bases from J; junction bases left unmatched: 9. In regard to this clone: Its antigen is unidentified.

Researchers ran the PCR with 60 Vbeta and 13 Jbeta primers. In the original workflow: Approximately 12 million of tens of millions of unique TCR beta chains were shared, per a later count. Using immunoSEQ multiplex PCR, the repertoire was profiled, and TCRdb retains in-frame clones only, with some absent. That table gives V, J and clone size, and the DNA gave D and trimming. The profile shows 210,000 or so clones, 85% to 90% of them singletons. Sequenced input: PBMCs. The V gene is TRBV9, the J gene TRBJ2-3; 7 nucleotides match TRBD2. This TCR derives from a man aged 25 to 40 in good health and CMV-seronegative. This CDR3 reads CASSVEVGRPYTDTQYF. The CDR3 DNA sequence: TGTGCCAGCAGCGTAGAGGTCGGGAGGCCCTACACAGATACGCAGTATTTT.